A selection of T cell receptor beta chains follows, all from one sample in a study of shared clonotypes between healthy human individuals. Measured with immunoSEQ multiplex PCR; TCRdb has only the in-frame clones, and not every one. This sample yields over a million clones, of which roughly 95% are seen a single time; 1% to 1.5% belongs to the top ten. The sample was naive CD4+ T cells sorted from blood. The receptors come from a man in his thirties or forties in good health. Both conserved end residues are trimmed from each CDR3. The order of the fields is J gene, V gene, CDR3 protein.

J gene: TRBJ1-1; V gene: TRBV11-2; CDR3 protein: ASSSWVLKGTEAF
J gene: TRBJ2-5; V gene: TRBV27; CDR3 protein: ASSLLRGSKETQY
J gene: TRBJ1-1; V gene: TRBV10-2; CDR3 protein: ASSERTGSNTEAF
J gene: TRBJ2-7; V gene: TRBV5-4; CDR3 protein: ASSLRTGPGEQY
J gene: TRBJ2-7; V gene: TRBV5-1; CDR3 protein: ASSLAPQLASEQY
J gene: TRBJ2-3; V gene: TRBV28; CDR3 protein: ASSFPRDRGLADTQY
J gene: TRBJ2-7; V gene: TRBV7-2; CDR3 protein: ASSPRWLARSYEQY
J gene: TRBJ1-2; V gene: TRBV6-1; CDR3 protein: ASSDPRFGVT
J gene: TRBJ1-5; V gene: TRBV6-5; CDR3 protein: ASSPGQGFNQPQH
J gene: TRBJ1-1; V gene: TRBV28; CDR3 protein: ASTEQGRNTEAF
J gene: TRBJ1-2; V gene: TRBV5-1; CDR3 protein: ASRSGEDGYT
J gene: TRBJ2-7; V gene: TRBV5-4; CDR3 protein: ASSARDKAYEQY
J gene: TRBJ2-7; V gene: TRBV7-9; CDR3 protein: ASSRPGQKDNYEQY
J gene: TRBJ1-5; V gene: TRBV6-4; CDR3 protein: ASSEGGNQPQH
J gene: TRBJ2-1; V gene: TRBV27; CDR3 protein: ASQLGQSSYNEQF
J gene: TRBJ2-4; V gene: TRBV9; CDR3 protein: ASSVAVEGSKNIQY
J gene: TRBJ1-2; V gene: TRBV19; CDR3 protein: ASSLEGNYGYT
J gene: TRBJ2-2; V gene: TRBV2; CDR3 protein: ASKISVGTGELF
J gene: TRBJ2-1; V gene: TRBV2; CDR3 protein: ASIQAPYNEQF
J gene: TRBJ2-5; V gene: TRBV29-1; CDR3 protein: SARESVGETQY
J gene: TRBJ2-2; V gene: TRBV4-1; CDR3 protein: ASNGVAGHTGELF
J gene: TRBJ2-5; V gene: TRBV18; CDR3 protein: ASSPPKQGVRETQY
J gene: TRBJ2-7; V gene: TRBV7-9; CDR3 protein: ASSLYAGYSYEQY
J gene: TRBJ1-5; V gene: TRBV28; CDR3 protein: ASTMGGFGQPQH
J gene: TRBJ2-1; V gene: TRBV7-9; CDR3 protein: ASSLLGEGRGYEQF
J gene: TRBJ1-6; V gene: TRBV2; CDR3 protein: ASSDGGRSPLH
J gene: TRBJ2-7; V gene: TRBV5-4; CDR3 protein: ASSLGGRAPSYEQY
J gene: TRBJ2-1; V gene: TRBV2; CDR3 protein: ASSAGGSYNEQF
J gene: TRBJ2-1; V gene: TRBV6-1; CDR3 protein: ASSPQVFLGNEQF
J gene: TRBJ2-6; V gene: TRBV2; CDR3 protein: ASRRDAGTGANVLT
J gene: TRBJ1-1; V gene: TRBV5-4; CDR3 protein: ASSVDSWTEAF
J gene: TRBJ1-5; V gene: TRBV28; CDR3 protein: ASSFKNLNQPQH
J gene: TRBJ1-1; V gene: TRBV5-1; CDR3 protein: ASSLGAGGLEAF
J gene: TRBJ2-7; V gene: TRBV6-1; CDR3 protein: ASVRQGPYEQY
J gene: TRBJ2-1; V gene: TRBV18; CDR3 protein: ASSPNQEDYNEQF
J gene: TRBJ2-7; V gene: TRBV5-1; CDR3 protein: ASSLKDQYEQY
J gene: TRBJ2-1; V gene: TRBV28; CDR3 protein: ASSAAGSYNEQF
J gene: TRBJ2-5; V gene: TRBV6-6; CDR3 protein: ASSYSNGKGETQY
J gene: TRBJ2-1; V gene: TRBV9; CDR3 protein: ASSVVSGRTMNEQF
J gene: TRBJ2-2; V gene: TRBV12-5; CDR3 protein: ASGLVTGGNTGELF
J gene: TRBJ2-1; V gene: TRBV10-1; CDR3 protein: ASSERTFNEQF
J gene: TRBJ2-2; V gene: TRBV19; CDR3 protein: ASSIGGGANTGELF
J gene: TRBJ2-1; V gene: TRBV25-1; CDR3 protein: ASSRGLAGEGEQF
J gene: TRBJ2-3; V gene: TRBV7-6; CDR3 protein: ASSSFGGMGDGTDTQY
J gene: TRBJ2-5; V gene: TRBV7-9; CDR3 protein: ASSSETGLQPQY
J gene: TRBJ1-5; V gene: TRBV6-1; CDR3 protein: ASSESTANQPQH
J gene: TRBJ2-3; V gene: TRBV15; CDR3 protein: ATSTAPLGVLLDTQY
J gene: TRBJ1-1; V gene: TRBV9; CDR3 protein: ASSPGQGLWNTEAF
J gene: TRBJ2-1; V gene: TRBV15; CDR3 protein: ATSRLAAYRNEQF
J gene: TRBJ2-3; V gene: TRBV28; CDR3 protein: ASSLFAGTGAGDTQY
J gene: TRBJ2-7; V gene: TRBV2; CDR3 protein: ASSEDSGRVYEQY
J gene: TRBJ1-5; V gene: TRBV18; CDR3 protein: ASSPPRTGVKNQPQH
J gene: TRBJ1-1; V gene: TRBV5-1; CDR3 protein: ASSSTGVRTEAF
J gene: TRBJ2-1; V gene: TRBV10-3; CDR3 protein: AISGRRGTSYNEQF